Listed here are 11 T cell receptor beta chains from one sample, sequenced in a study of T cells after yellow fever vaccination. TCRdb redid the calling of the 5' RACE reads with MiXCR, one entry per CDR3 protein. The sample carries some 200,000 distinct CDR3 sequences, roughly 3% recorded once. The sequences come from CD4+ T cells sorted from PBMCs, collected 10 days after the yellow fever booster vaccination. The receptors stem from a man between 18 and 35 years old who received the YFV17D yellow fever vaccine.

This clonotype appeared a few times. This chain connects TRBV7-2 to TRBJ1-4; no clear D gene. Germline CDR1 reads SGHTA; CDR2 reads FQGNSA. Deletions cut 5 bases from V and 0 bases from J, with 7 bases between. The CDR3 contains 14 residues. The CDR3 region has the DNA TGTGCCAGCAGCCCAGCCTCAACTAATGAAAAACTGTTTTTT. Its protein is CASSPASTNEKLFF.

This clonotype was counted a few times. The chain uses TRBV7-9 and TRBJ2-6, with D unresolved. Looked up from germline, CDR1 is SEHNR and CDR2 is FQNEAQ (reference sequence). The CDR3 is 15 amino acids. With 1 base removed from V and 2 bases from J, the gap between germline ends came to 6 bases. This CDR3 is CASSLVQAGANVLTF. The DNA of the CDR3 is TGTGCCAGCAGCTTAGTTCAGGCTGGGGCCAACGTCCTGACTTTC.

This clonotype came up many times. The chain uses TRBV29-1 and TRBJ2-7; D may be TRBD1 (6 bases). V lost 1 base, J lost 6 bases, and 13 bases lay in between. This CDR3 spans 13 amino acids. The germline CDR1 and CDR2 sequences are SQVTM and ANQGSEA. The CDR3 sequence: CSVEVERGSEQYF. CDR3 bases: TGCAGCGTTGAAGTGGAAAGGGGGAGCGAGCAGTACTTC.

This rearrangement joins TRBV29-1 to TRBJ2-5, with D perhaps TRBD2 (6 bases). This CDR3 is 14 amino acids long. Germline V CDR1 and CDR2: SQVTM, ANQGSEA. Trimming cost V 0 bases and J 1 base, with 9 bases left between them. CDR3 sequence (DNA): TGCAGCGTTGAAGATTCCGGGGGCCAAGAGACCCAGTACTTC. Translated: CSVEDSGGQETQYF. Full variable domain (remainder filled in from reference TRBV29-1 and TRBJ2-5): SAVISQKPSRDICQRGTSLTIQCQVDSQVTMMFWYRQQPGQSLTLIATANQGSEATYESGFVIDKFPISRPNLTFSTLTVSNMSPEDSSIYLCSVEDSGGQETQYFGPGTRLLVL.

This clonotype has just a few counts. The chain uses TRBV5-1 and TRBJ2-5; the D is unclear. The CDR3 spans 14 residues. V shed 1 base and J shed 2 bases, with 9 bases lying between them. Germline CDR1 SGHRS, CDR2 YFSETQ. The CDR3 loop is CASSLKIAQETQYF. The CDR3 bases are TGCGCCAGCAGCTTGAAAATAGCACAAGAGACCCAGTACTTC.

There are a few counts of this clonotype. The CDR3 DNA reads as TGCAGCGTTGAAGATCGAAGCAGGAAGAACTATGGCTACACCTTC. It specifies CSVEDRSRKNYGYTF. The genes are TRBV29-1 and TRBJ1-2; no clear D gene. Germline V lookup: CDR1 SQVTM, CDR2 ANQGSEA. The length of the CDR3 is 15 residues. The V gene lost 0 bases and the J gene lost 2 bases, with 13 bases spanning the gap.

The table lists this clonotype with many counts. V is TRBV7-3 and J is TRBJ2-1, with 8 bases identical to TRBD2. This CDR3 region has 15 residues. Germline loops: CDR1 SGHTA, CDR2 FQGTGA. Germline trimming cut 4 bases from V and 3 bases from J; bases unmatched to any gene: 5. The CDR3 region is CASSSSSGRYNEQFF. The CDR3 DNA reads as TGTGCCAGCAGCTCGTCTAGCGGGCGCTACAATGAGCAGTTCTTC.

This clonotype occurred many times. This chain connects TRBV4-3 to TRBJ2-3; a possible D gene is TRBD1 (6 bases). The length of the CDR3 is 17 residues. The V gene lost 6 bases and the J gene lost 1 base, with 20 bases spanning the gap. Germline V gene lookup returns CDR1 LGHNA and CDR2 YSLEER. CDR3 sequence: CASRYSRGTLGTDTQYF. The CDR3 region has the DNA TGCGCCAGCAGATACTCCAGGGGCACCCTTGGCACAGATACGCAGTATTTT.

The chain couples TRBV5-4 to TRBJ1-2; tentatively, D is TRBD1 (6 bases). The CDR3 is made up of 16 amino acids. V lost 4 bases to trimming and J lost 5 bases, with 21 bases between them. The V gene's germline CDR1 is SGHNT and CDR2 YYREEE (reference sequence). This CDR3 reads CASSPRSGGALYGYTF. CDR3 DNA sequence: TGTGCCAGCAGCCCCAGGTCGGGGGGCGCGTTATATGGCTACACCTTC.

The chain has TRBV18 and TRBJ1-5; tentatively, D is TRBD1 (6 bases). The germline CDR1 and CDR2 sequences are KGHSH and LQKENI. CDR3 length: 14 residues. V was shortened by 2 bases and J by 4 bases, with 9 bases between the two germline ends. CDR3 protein: CASSPRGANQPQHF. CDR3 nucleotides: TGTGCCAGCTCACCAAGGGGGGCAAATCAGCCCCAGCATTTT.

This clonotype was observed at least ten times. The chain employs TRBV7-2 and TRBJ2-3; no reliable D call. CDR3 length equals 13 residues. Trimming removed 5 bases from V and 5 bases from J, with 11 bases in between. Germline CDR1 SGHTA, CDR2 FQGNSA. CDR3 residues: CASSRVRQDTQYF. As DNA, the CDR3 is TGTGCCAGCAGCCGGGTCCGTCAAGATACGCAGTATTTT.